Presented here are 7 T cell receptor beta chains from one specimen sequenced in a study of a mutant IDH1 vaccine in newly diagnosed glioma. The time point here: week 35, safety follow-up. Doses of 300 ug of mutant IDH1 20-mer peptide were given with topical imiquimod. Only in-frame clones appear in the TCRdb table, and some are missing; sequencing was by immunoSEQ multiplex PCR. The sample consists of 60,000 to 65,000 clones, about four fifths of them appearing once. Their recognized antigens are unknown. The sequenced sample was PBMCs, obtained from a glioma patient whose treatment included an IDH1 peptide vaccine. The source of these receptors is a man in his forties with glioma.

The rearrangement links TRBV7-2 to TRBJ2-1; D gene ambiguous. V shed 2 bases and J shed 2 bases, with 4 bases lying between them. The CDR3 sequence is 13 residues long. CDR1 is SGHTA, CDR2 FQGNSA, per germline. Here the CDR3 DNA reads TGTGCCAGCAGCTTACAGGCCTACAATGAGCAGTTCTTC. This sequence encodes CASSLQAYNEQFF.

The V gene is TRBV18, the J gene TRBJ2-1, with 14 bases matching TRBD2. The CDR3 is 16 residues long. The V and J ends lost 1 base and 7 bases, in that order; junction bases with no gene match: 3. Germline V lookup: CDR1 KGHSH, CDR2 LQKENI. CDR3: CASSPQGLAGGNEQFF. Written as DNA, the CDR3 is TGTGCCAGCTCACCACAAGGACTAGCGGGAGGAAATGAGCAGTTCTTC.

This chain joins TRBV29-1 and TRBJ2-2; 8 bases agree with TRBD1. Germline CDR1 reads SQVTM; CDR2 reads ANQGSEA. V shed 1 base, J shed 4 bases, and the junction held 5 bases outside the gene matches. CDR3 length: 15 residues. CDR3 bases: TGCAGCGTTGAAGTATCACAGGGGGGCACCGGGGAGCTGTTTTTT. Protein sequence: CSVEVSQGGTGELFF.

The rearrangement links TRBV7-9 to TRBJ1-5, with D hard to call. Per the germline V gene, CDR1 is SEHNR and CDR2 is FQNEAQ (reference sequence). The CDR3 is 13 amino acids. V was trimmed by 1 base and J by 3 bases, leaving 4 bases between them. The CDR3 region is CASSLGYNQPQHF. In nucleotides, the CDR3 is TGTGCCAGCAGCTTAGGCTACAATCAGCCCCAGCATTTT.

The V gene is TRBV6-4, the J gene TRBJ1-6; a weak D match, TRBD1 (5 bases). This CDR3 has 14 amino acids. In germline, CDR1 is MRHNA, CDR2 SNTAGT. Trimming removed 5 bases from V and 4 bases from J, with 9 bases in between. This CDR3 is CASSTGTYNSPLHF. The DNA for the CDR3 is TGTGCCAGCAGTACCGGGACTTATAATTCACCCCTCCACTTT.

V gene TRBV19 combines with J gene TRBJ2-2, with D perhaps matching TRBD1 (5 bases). Trimming shortened V by 6 bases and J by 1 base, and 9 bases separated the two germline ends. The CDR3 has 14 residues. Germline CDR1 LNHDA, CDR2 SQIVND (reference sequence). CDR3 residues: CASRHDRNTGELFF. CDR3 bases: TGTGCCAGTAGACATGACAGGAACACCGGGGAGCTGTTTTTT. The complete variable domain, with remaining parts taken from reference TRBV19 and TRBJ2-2, reads DGGITQSPKYLFRKEGQNVTLSCEQNLNHDAMYWYRQDPGQGLRLIYYSQIVNDFQKGDIAEGYSVSREKKESFPLTVTSAQKNPTAFYLCASRHDRNTGELFFGEGSRLTVL.

The V gene is TRBV19, the J gene TRBJ1-3; D not certain. The ends were cut back, 7 bases at V and 0 bases at J, with 10 bases in the middle. This CDR3 comprises 14 residues. Germline V gene sequence: CDR1 LNHDA, CDR2 SQIVND (reference sequence). As DNA, the CDR3 is TGTGCCAGTAAGGGAGGGAGCTCTGGAAACACCATATATTTT. Residues: CASKGGSSGNTIYF.